These T cell receptor beta chains were read from a single sample in a study of technical replicates of blood from a handful of donors. Profiled with immunoSEQ multiplex PCR; TCRdb holds only in-frame clones, not every one. The table has about 90,000 clones, 94% seen once; the top ten hold more than 0.2%. Material: T cells isolated from PBMCs. The receptors derive from a human donor in good health. The CDR3 runs from the conserved cysteine through the conserved F or W. The order of the fields is CDR3 DNA, CDR3 protein, J gene, D gene, clone size, V gene. The D gene is left open where the match is weak. Expanded clones are given a class, and other clones once, few, many or no size at all.

DNA: TGTGCCAGCAGTTATAATTCGGTAGTCACAGATACGCAGTATTTT
CDR3: CASSYNSVVTDTQYF
J: TRBJ2-3
D: NA
size: NA
V: TRBV27

DNA: TGCGCCAGCAGCTTGGCTACAGGCAGCACAGATACGCAGTATTTT
CDR3: CASSLATGSTDTQYF
J: TRBJ2-3
D: NA
size: NA
V: TRBV5-1

DNA: TGTGCCAGCAGTAAATACAGGGGGGACACAGATACGCAGTATTTT
CDR3: CASSKYRGDTDTQYF
J: TRBJ2-3
D: TRBD1
size: once
V: TRBV6-5

DNA: TGCGCCAGCAGCTTGACCGCAGGGAACTACGAGCAGTACTTC
CDR3: CASSLTAGNYEQYF
J: TRBJ2-7
D: NA
size: NA
V: TRBV5-1

DNA: TGTGCCAGCAGCGTAGAGGGGGCTAGCGGGGTTGAGACCCAGTACTTC
CDR3: CASSVEGASGVETQYF
J: TRBJ2-5
D: TRBD2
size: NA
V: TRBV9

DNA: TGTGCCAGCAGTTTGAGAAGGGGGGGGGCCTACGAGCAGTACTTC
CDR3: CASSLRRGGAYEQYF
J: TRBJ2-7
D: NA
size: NA
V: TRBV27

DNA: TGTGCCAGCAGTGCGCGGGAGGGTTCACCCCTCCACTTT
CDR3: CASSAREGSPLHF
J: TRBJ1-6
D: NA
size: NA
V: TRBV6-1

DNA: TGCGCCAGCAGCCAAGATTCCCACAAGTCAGTATCGCAGTATTTT
CDR3: CASSQDSHKSVSQYF
J: TRBJ2-3
D: NA
size: NA
V: TRBV4-1

DNA: TGTGCCAGCAGCGAATCGACCTCGGGGGGAGGGAGGGGCGAGCAGTACTTC
CDR3: CASSESTSGGGRGEQYF
J: TRBJ2-7
D: TRBD2
size: NA
V: TRBV4-2

DNA: TGTGCCAGCACAGGGTTAAGCAATCAGCCCCAGCATTTT
CDR3: CASTGLSNQPQHF
J: TRBJ1-5
D: NA
size: once
V: TRBV6-6

DNA: TGCGCCAGCAGCCAAGTTCAGGATTCACCCCTCCACTTT
CDR3: CASSQVQDSPLHF
J: TRBJ1-6
D: NA
size: NA
V: TRBV4-1

DNA: TGTGCCAGCAGCTATAACTCTGGAAACACCATATATTTT
CDR3: CASSYNSGNTIYF
J: TRBJ1-3
D: NA
size: NA
V: TRBV27

DNA: TGTGCCAGCAGTGAAGACAGGAGCTACACTGAAGCTTTCTTT
CDR3: CASSEDRSYTEAFF
J: TRBJ1-1
D: NA
size: NA
V: TRBV6-1

DNA: TGTGCCAGCAGTCCGCCGGGACAGGGCTACGAGCAGTACTTC
CDR3: CASSPPGQGYEQYF
J: TRBJ2-7
D: TRBD1
size: NA
V: TRBV14

DNA: TGTGCCAGCTCACCACAAGAGAGGAACACTGAAGCTTTCTTT
CDR3: CASSPQERNTEAFF
J: TRBJ1-1
D: NA
size: NA
V: TRBV18

DNA: TGTGCCAGCATCCACTCGGGGGAGCTGTTTTTT
CDR3: CASIHSGELFF
J: TRBJ2-2
D: NA
size: NA
V: TRBV6-5

DNA: TGTGCCAGCAGCTTGTCAGGGTCGCCGTTGGGAGAGACCCAGTACTTC
CDR3: CASSLSGSPLGETQYF
J: TRBJ2-5
D: NA
size: NA
V: TRBV5-4

DNA: TGTGCCAGCCTATTCCGACTAGACGATACGCAGTATTTT
CDR3: CASLFRLDDTQYF
J: TRBJ2-3
D: NA
size: once
V: TRBV18

DNA: TGTGCCAGTAGACCGGGACTGGCACGGGGCGAGCAGTACTTC
CDR3: CASRPGLARGEQYF
J: TRBJ2-7
D: NA
size: NA
V: TRBV19

DNA: TGCGCCAGCAGTGAATCGGGGATTACGGCAGATACGCAGTATTTT
CDR3: CASSESGITADTQYF
J: TRBJ2-3
D: NA
size: NA
V: TRBV10-1

DNA: TGTGCCATCACCCCCGGGAGCGGGTTCAATGAGCAGTTCTTC
CDR3: CAITPGSGFNEQFF
J: TRBJ2-1
D: NA
size: NA
V: TRBV10-3

DNA: TGTGCCAGCAGCTTAGGTAGGGGGCTCTACACTGAAGCTTTCTTT
CDR3: CASSLGRGLYTEAFF
J: TRBJ1-1
D: TRBD1
size: NA
V: TRBV7-9

DNA: TGTGCCAGTAGTATAGACACAGGGGGCAGGAACGAGCAGTACTTC
CDR3: CASSIDTGGRNEQYF
J: TRBJ2-7
D: TRBD1
size: once
V: TRBV19

DNA: TGCGCCAGCAGCTTGAGCCAGGGGAGATCCTACGAGCAGTACTTC
CDR3: CASSLSQGRSYEQYF
J: TRBJ2-7
D: NA
size: NA
V: TRBV5-1

DNA: TGCGCCAGCAGCTTGAGACAGGATAACTACGAGCAGTACTTC
CDR3: CASSLRQDNYEQYF
J: TRBJ2-7
D: NA
size: once
V: TRBV5-1

DNA: TGTGCCAGCAGTGAATGGTGGGGGGTCTACGAGCAGTACTTC
CDR3: CASSEWWGVYEQYF
J: TRBJ2-7
D: NA
size: NA
V: TRBV6-1

DNA: TGTGCCAGCAGCCGTGAGGGCGTCCCCGGGGAGCTGTTTTTT
CDR3: CASSREGVPGELFF
J: TRBJ2-2
D: NA
size: NA
V: TRBV7-9

DNA: TGTGCCAGCAGCGTAGACCAGGGTCCAGGGATGGCGCAGTATTTT
CDR3: CASSVDQGPGMAQYF
J: TRBJ2-3
D: NA
size: NA
V: TRBV9

DNA: TGTGCCAGCAGCCAAGATGGACTAGCGGGGGCTCCACTCTACGAGCAGTACTTC
CDR3: CASSQDGLAGAPLYEQYF
J: TRBJ2-7
D: TRBD2
size: NA
V: TRBV4-2

DNA: TGTGTCAGCAGCGGGGACAGGGGGAGGACTGAAGCTTTCTTT
CDR3: CVSSGDRGRTEAFF
J: TRBJ1-1
D: TRBD1
size: NA
V: TRBV9

DNA: TGTGCCAGCAGTCCAGGACTAGCGGGAGTAGCCGGGGAGCTGTTTTTT
CDR3: CASSPGLAGVAGELFF
J: TRBJ2-2
D: TRBD2
size: NA
V: TRBV9

DNA: TGTGCCAGCAGCCGCCGGGACAGGGGGCAACGTGGCTACACCTTC
CDR3: CASSRRDRGQRGYTF
J: TRBJ1-2
D: TRBD1
size: NA
V: TRBV7-9

DNA: TGCGCCAGCAGCTTAGCGGGAGGGCGCACAGATACGCAGTATTTT
CDR3: CASSLAGGRTDTQYF
J: TRBJ2-3
D: TRBD2
size: NA
V: TRBV5-1

DNA: TGCGCCAGCCGCCGGGACAGGGCCGTTTCTGGCTATGGCTACACCTTC
CDR3: CASRRDRAVSGYGYTF
J: TRBJ1-2
D: TRBD1
size: NA
V: TRBV4-1

DNA: TGTGCCAGCAGGGGGCCTAAGACTAGAAAAAACTTCTACTTC
CDR3: CASRGPKTRKNFYF
J: TRBJ2-5
D: NA
size: NA
V: TRBV9

DNA: TGCGCCAGCAGCCGATCCTACGCCATATTAGGGGCTGAAGCTTTCTTT
CDR3: CASSRSYAILGAEAFF
J: TRBJ1-1
D: NA
size: NA
V: TRBV5-1

DNA: TGTGCCAGCAGTTTATTAGGGGCGCAGGGTGGCATGTACGAGCAGTACTTC
CDR3: CASSLLGAQGGMYEQYF
J: TRBJ2-7
D: NA
size: NA
V: TRBV28

DNA: TGTGCCAGCACCTTCGGGGGGACGGGCACAGATACGCAGTATTTT
CDR3: CASTFGGTGTDTQYF
J: TRBJ2-3
D: TRBD2
size: NA
V: TRBV27

DNA: TGTGCCACCAGCAGAGAGGAGTGGAACACTGAAGCTTTCTTT
CDR3: CATSREEWNTEAFF
J: TRBJ1-1
D: NA
size: NA
V: TRBV15

DNA: TGTGCCACCTGGGACAGATCACAGCCCCAGCATTTT
CDR3: CATWDRSQPQHF
J: TRBJ1-5
D: TRBD1
size: NA
V: TRBV19

DNA: TGTGCCTGGAGTGGGGGGGGGACCAGTAGCTCCTACAATGAGCAGTTCTTC
CDR3: CAWSGGGTSSSYNEQFF
J: TRBJ2-1
D: TRBD2
size: NA
V: TRBV30

DNA: TGTGCCAGCAGCGTAGAACCACCTAGCCCATACAATGAGCAGTTCTTC
CDR3: CASSVEPPSPYNEQFF
J: TRBJ2-1
D: NA
size: NA
V: TRBV9

DNA: TGCAGTGCCGAGAGTAGAACGGCTTTCTTT
CDR3: CSAESRTAFF
J: TRBJ1-1
D: NA
size: NA
V: TRBV20-1

DNA: TGTGCCATCAGTGCGGGAGCGGGGTCGGAGACCCAGTACTTC
CDR3: CAISAGAGSETQYF
J: TRBJ2-5
D: TRBD2
size: NA
V: TRBV10-3

DNA: TGCGCCAGCAGCTCCGGGACCTACGAGCAGTACTTC
CDR3: CASSSGTYEQYF
J: TRBJ2-7
D: NA
size: NA
V: TRBV5-1

DNA: TGTGCCAGCAGCTCAGGACAGGGATATTCACCCCTCCACTTT
CDR3: CASSSGQGYSPLHF
J: TRBJ1-6
D: TRBD1
size: NA
V: TRBV11-2

DNA: TGTGCCAGCAGCCAAGGGACTAGCGGGGGGGGACTCTCCTACGAGCAGTACTTC
CDR3: CASSQGTSGGGLSYEQYF
J: TRBJ2-7
D: TRBD2
size: NA
V: TRBV4-2

DNA: TGTGCCAGTCAGGGTCCCTATGGCTACACCTTC
CDR3: CASQGPYGYTF
J: TRBJ1-2
D: NA
size: once
V: TRBV19

DNA: TGCAGCGGCAAACAGGGAGGGGAGACCCAGTACTTC
CDR3: CSGKQGGETQYF
J: TRBJ2-5
D: NA
size: NA
V: TRBV29-1

DNA: TGTGCCAGCAGCTCGGGACAGGGGGACAATGAGCAGTTCTTC
CDR3: CASSSGQGDNEQFF
J: TRBJ2-1
D: TRBD1
size: NA
V: TRBV5-5

DNA: TGTGCCAGCAGCCAAGTTAGCGGGGGGGCCCTAGCCAAAAACATTCAGTACTTC
CDR3: CASSQVSGGALAKNIQYF
J: TRBJ2-4
D: TRBD2
size: once
V: TRBV4-2

DNA: TGTGCCAGCAGTGTTGGGGCGAAGTCCTACGAGCAGTACTTC
CDR3: CASSVGAKSYEQYF
J: TRBJ2-7
D: NA
size: NA
V: TRBV6-1

DNA: TGTGCCAGCAGCACCCCCGCCAACGAACTCAACACTGAAGCTTTCTTT
CDR3: CASSTPANELNTEAFF
J: TRBJ1-1
D: NA
size: NA
V: TRBV2

DNA: TGTGCCAGCAGCCCAGGACAGGGGGTCACTGGAAACACCATATATTTT
CDR3: CASSPGQGVTGNTIYF
J: TRBJ1-3
D: TRBD1
size: NA
V: TRBV9

DNA: TGTGCCAGCGGGGGCCGCGGAACAGATACGCAGTATTTT
CDR3: CASGGRGTDTQYF
J: TRBJ2-3
D: NA
size: NA
V: TRBV2

DNA: TGTGCCAGCTCACCACATCAGGGGTTCCAAGAGACCCAGTACTTC
CDR3: CASSPHQGFQETQYF
J: TRBJ2-5
D: NA
size: NA
V: TRBV18

DNA: TGTGCCAGCAGCTTAGTTACTAGCGGGACCGGGGAGCTGTTTTTT
CDR3: CASSLVTSGTGELFF
J: TRBJ2-2
D: TRBD2
size: NA
V: TRBV7-9

DNA: TGCAGCGTCCCCGGGACCTACAATGAGCAGTTCTTC
CDR3: CSVPGTYNEQFF
J: TRBJ2-1
D: NA
size: NA
V: TRBV29-1

DNA: TGTGCCAGCAACCTCGGGACAGGGGGCGCCTACAATGAGCAGTTCTTC
CDR3: CASNLGTGGAYNEQFF
J: TRBJ2-1
D: TRBD1
size: NA
V: TRBV11-2

DNA: TGTGCCAGCAGCTTCCAGCGGGGGGGTGGAGAGACCCAGTACTTC
CDR3: CASSFQRGGGETQYF
J: TRBJ2-5
D: TRBD2
size: NA
V: TRBV7-2